This T cell receptor (beta chain) was observed in a study of blood T cells in healthy people across ages. The study's findings and limits: Long-lived donors exceeded aged donors in naive CD4+ cells and diversity.

Per germline, CDR1 SGHRS and CDR2 YFSETQ. CDR3 length: 17 amino acids. This clonotype occurred a few times. Antigen specificity is unknown. Every donor contributed around 10 milliliters of peripheral blood by blood draw. The second PCR ran about 7 to 12 cycles with a sample-barcoded 5' primer and J-beta primers. TCRdb itself ran the 5' RACE reads through MiXCR, one entry per CDR3 protein. The sample yields about 290,000 distinct CDR3 sequences, 25% to 30% seen once. The sequence came from a woman in her 70s in good health. The rearrangement uses TRBV5-1 and TRBJ2-5; D remains ambiguous. The J call may be in error: the DNA end matches TRBJ2-1 better. Sequencing was performed on blood. The CDR3 bases are TGCGCCAGCAGCCAGACGCCGGTCGGTGCAGGTAGCAATGAGCAGTTCTTC. It translates to CASSQTPVGAGSNEQFF.